The clone carrying this T cell receptor (beta chain) was observed many times. RNA transcripts served as the template for amplifying TCR beta CDR3 regions. In the first-round RT-PCR of the TCR CDR3, the HTBI primer set was used. TCRdb called the multiplex PCR reads again in MiXCR, with one record for every CDR3 protein. This table has 200,000 to 250,000 distinct CDR3 sequences, approximately 20% appearing once. The sample belongs to a study of T cells in Graves' hyperthyroidism and ophthalmopathy. The V and J ends lost 3 bases and 3 bases respectively, with 12 bases between them. The CDR3 covers 15 residues. CDR1 and CDR2 (germline): SGHVS, FQNEAQ.

Input material: blood. V gene TRBV7-8 combines with J gene TRBJ1-5; possibly TRBD1 for D (5 bases). This receptor was taken from a man in his forties with Graves' hyperthyroidism. This chain's CDR3 is CASSLGGNLNQPQHF. In nucleotides, the CDR3 is TGTGCCAGCAGCTTGGGGGGGAATCTCAATCAGCCCCAGCATTTT.